Listed below are T cell receptor beta chains from one sample, sequenced in a study of long-term antiretroviral therapy in people with HIV. Some clones are missing from TCRdb's copy, which holds only in-frame ones; the method was immunoSEQ multiplex PCR. The sample has more than 20,000 clones; roughly nine tenths are singletons. The sample in question was unsorted PBMCs, obtained just over 2.6 years after starting antiretroviral therapy. The receptors stem from a man aged 40-49 years with HIV. The CDR3 runs from the conserved cysteine through the conserved F or W. Expanded clones are given a class, and other clones once, few, many or no size at all.

clone size,J gene,V gene,CDR3 protein
NA,TRBJ2-7,TRBV28,CASTGPSGRKTLYEQYF
NA,TRBJ2-1,TRBV29-1,CSALGPYNEQFF
NA,TRBJ2-7,TRBV4-3,CASSQDAGGYEQYF
NA,TRBJ2-5,TRBV4-3,CASSQDPMGLAGVEETQYF
NA,TRBJ2-1,TRBV6-5,CASSYSTLALNNEQFF
NA,TRBJ2-1,TRBV4-1,CASSQVRLAVYNEQFF
NA,TRBJ2-5,TRBV11-3,CASSLGGAGGETQYF
NA,TRBJ1-6,TRBV7-2,CASSFRQVIPQADNSPLHF
NA,TRBJ2-4,TRBV2,CASSEARGVLRVRAKNIQYF
NA,TRBJ2-3,TRBV28,CASRSPGQGSGTDTQYF
NA,TRBJ2-5,TRBV9,CASSVAPGETQYF
NA,TRBJ2-7,TRBV5-1,CASMLSGGLEQYF
NA,TRBJ2-1,TRBV7-2,CASSRGASGLNEQFF
NA,TRBJ2-3,TRBV4-1,CASSQDGWSGADTQYF
NA,TRBJ2-7,TRBV6-5,CASSYVGGGSYEQYF
NA,TRBJ2-2,TRBV7-9,CASSPRLAGATANTGELFF
NA,TRBJ2-7,TRBV10-2,CVAAGRGAGYEQYF
once,TRBJ1-5,TRBV2,CASSQTRNHQPQHF
once,TRBJ2-1,TRBV5-6,CASSARVSYNEQFF
NA,TRBJ2-2,TRBV11-3,CASSLSRTGELFF
few,TRBJ2-3,TRBV7-9,CASSLAMKDTQYF
NA,TRBJ2-3,TRBV10-3,CAISEPGQATDTQYF
NA,TRBJ1-1,TRBV5-4,CASSLPTLNTEAFF
NA,TRBJ2-1,TRBV18,CASSGTSGGSSYNEQFF
NA,TRBJ1-3,TRBV7-8,CASSLVGLRNTIYF